The 9 T cell receptor beta chains below were found in one sample sequenced in a study of T cell responses to AZD1222 COVID-19 vaccine. Sequencing was performed with immunoSEQ multiplex PCR; in TCRdb, only in-frame clones are kept and a portion is missing. The sample yields around 67,000 clones, around 82% seen once. The source material was peripheral blood, sampled 28 days after the second AZD1222 dose. The receptors stem from an adult who received the AZD1222 COVID-19 vaccine.

The chain couples TRBV5-1 to TRBJ1-4; 10 bases line up with TRBD1. Germline V gene sequence: CDR1 SGHRS, CDR2 YFSETQ. J was trimmed by 0 bases and V by 4 bases; bases with no gene match: 6. The CDR3 contains 17 residues. The CDR3 region has the DNA TGCGCCAGCAGCCGGCGGGACAGGGGAGCAACTAATGAAAAACTGTTTTTT. Its protein product is CASSRRDRGATNEKLFF.

The rearrangement links TRBV5-1 to TRBJ2-2; 8 nucleotides align to TRBD1. The CDR3 contains 16 residues. Germline V gives CDR1 SGHRS, CDR2 YFSETQ. After removal of 2 bases from V and 7 bases from J, the junction contained 10 bases not matched to a gene. CDR3 sequence (DNA): TGCGCCAGCAGCTTCTCCGGGACAGGAAGGGTCGGGGAGCTGTTTTTT. Translating it yields CASSFSGTGRVGELFF. The variable domain in full, with the rest retrieved from reference TRBV5-1 and TRBJ2-2, is KAGVTQTPRYLIKTRGQQVTLSCSPISGHRSVSWYQQTPGQGLQFLFEYFSETQRNKGNFPGRFSGRQFSNSRSEMNVSTLELGDSALYLCASSFSGTGRVGELFFGEGSRLTVL.

This clone was seen only once. J is TRBJ2-7 and V is TRBV7-2, with D unresolved. CDR1 and CDR2 (germline): SGHTA, FQGNSA. The ends were cut back, 4 bases at V and 1 base at J, with 5 bases in the middle. CDR3 size: 12 residues. The CDR3 DNA follows: TGTGCCAGCAGCTACAATTCCTACGAGCAGTACTTC. Protein sequence: CASSYNSYEQYF.

The V call is TRBV4-2, the J call TRBJ2-1, with 13 positions matching TRBD2. CDR3 size: 17 residues. Germline trimming cut 2 bases from V and 3 bases from J; bases unmatched to any gene: 4. Germline values: CDR1 LGHNA, CDR2 YNFKEQ. CDR3 in DNA: TGTGCCAGCAGCCAACAGACTAGCGGGGGGTACTACAATGAGCAGTTCTTC. It is translated as CASSQQTSGGYYNEQFF.

The rearrangement links TRBV5-1 to TRBJ1-1; TRBD1 agrees at 8 bases. This CDR3 spans 13 amino acids. Unmatched junction bases numbered 6, after V lost 4 bases and J lost 7 bases. The V gene's germline CDR1 is SGHRS and CDR2 YFSETQ. The CDR3, as DNA: TGCGCCAGCAGCGACGCCGGGACAGGTGAAGCTTTCTTT. This codes for CASSDAGTGEAFF.

The genes are TRBV7-2 and TRBJ2-5; 9 bases fit TRBD1. This CDR3 has 16 residues. Germline lookup yields CDR1 SGHTA and CDR2 FQGNSA. With 1 base clipped from V and 5 bases from J, the junction kept 8 bases outside the gene matches. CDR3 sequence (DNA): TGTGCCAGCAGCTTAGACCGGGACAGGGTAGGGGAGACCCAGTACTTC. This sequence encodes CASSLDRDRVGETQYF.

V and J are TRBV18 and TRBJ2-7; 9 nucleotides align to TRBD2. Losses at the gene ends were 2 bases for V and 6 bases for J; bases not matched to a gene: 17. CDR1 and CDR2 from the germline V gene are KGHSH and LQKENI. This CDR3 has 18 residues. In DNA, the CDR3 is TGTGCCAGCTCACCAATGAGTAGCGGGGGCGCCTCGGATGTCGAGCAGTACTTC. It translates to CASSPMSSGGASDVEQYF. Filled out from reference TRBV18 and TRBJ2-7, the complete variable domain reads NAGVMQNPRHLVRRRGQEARLRCSPMKGHSHVYWYRQLPEEGLKFMVYLQKENIIDESGMPKERFSAEFPKEGPSILRIQQVVRGDSAAYFCASSPMSSGGASDVEQYFGPGTRLTVT.

This chain joins TRBV11-2 and TRBJ2-7; D is ambiguous. CDR1 is SGHAT, CDR2 FQNNGV, per germline. This CDR3 has 13 amino acids. Trimming cost V 2 bases and J 1 base, with 6 bases left between them. CDR3 in DNA: TGTGCCAGCAGCTTACAAACATCCTACGAGCAGTACTTC. Translating it yields CASSLQTSYEQYF.

Only one count was recorded for this clone. The chain links TRBV5-1 to TRBJ2-2; TRBD2 matches at 15 bases. V dropped 5 bases and J dropped 7; count of bases not matched to a gene: 9. The CDR3 loop spans 17 amino acids. The germline CDR1 and CDR2 sequences are SGHRS and YFSETQ. In nucleotides, the CDR3 is TGCGCCAGCAGTCCCGGACTAGCGGGGGGGCGAGGCGGGGAGCTGTTTTTT. Its translation: CASSPGLAGGRGGELFF.